A selection of T cell receptor beta chains follows, all from one sample in a study of a mutant IDH1 vaccine in newly diagnosed glioma. No antigens are known for them. Assay: immunoSEQ multiplex PCR; the TCRdb copy retains only in-frame clones and omits some. Of tens of thousands of clones detected, roughly 75% appear once; the ten largest clones hold 3.2%. The sequenced sample was PBMCs, obtained from a glioma patient whose treatment included an IDH1 peptide vaccine. The source of these receptors is a middle-aged man with glioma. Some clones in this sample may be carry-over from other donors' samples. Each CDR3 is given with its conserved first and last residue. D genes are given only for firm matches. Rows give clone size only sometimes, using once, few, many, or a class for an expanded clone.

TRBJ2-7	TRBD1	TRBV7-6	once	CASSLALRGRYEQYF
TRBJ1-1	NA	TRBV20-1	NA	CSARDNTEAFF
TRBJ1-1	NA	TRBV18	NA	CASSPGIVHGEAFF
TRBJ1-1	TRBD1	TRBV5-1	NA	CASSLQGQGNTEAFF
TRBJ1-1	TRBD1	TRBV4-1	NA	CASSRSDRGQGNTEAFF
TRBJ2-6	NA	TRBV2	once	CASSLSGANVLTF
TRBJ1-4	TRBD1	TRBV9	NA	CASSLQGGGEKLFF
TRBJ1-3	NA	TRBV19	NA	CASTSQRSLSRTGNTIYF
TRBJ2-6	NA	TRBV18	NA	CASSPGRGSPGANVLTF
TRBJ1-2	NA	TRBV28	NA	CASSIRGGRDGYTF
TRBJ1-6	NA	TRBV6-6	NA	CASSYADRANSPLHF
TRBJ2-3	NA	TRBV19	NA	CASSPVGGSADTQYF
TRBJ2-7	NA	TRBV6-6	NA	CASSYSQYEQYF
TRBJ2-1	NA	TRBV5-4	NA	CASSLGGLINEQFF
TRBJ1-4	TRBD1	TRBV2	NA	CASRPTGVITNEKLFF
TRBJ2-7	NA	TRBV30	NA	CAWNKANTYEQYF
TRBJ2-5	TRBD2	TRBV6-1	NA	CASSEVGGATETQYF
TRBJ2-7	NA	TRBV9	NA	CASSVRAGAGHEQYF
TRBJ1-3	NA	TRBV19	once	CASSIGREVSGNTIYF
TRBJ2-1	NA	TRBV10-3	NA	CAIRPRRGGGEQFF
TRBJ1-1	NA	TRBV6-5	NA	CASTKARGNTEAFF
TRBJ1-6	NA	TRBV7-8	NA	CASSRSTGNSPLHF
TRBJ2-3	TRBD2	TRBV7-3	NA	CASSATSGGTNTQYF
TRBJ2-5	NA	TRBV29-1	NA	CSVDLVEETQYF
TRBJ1-2	NA	TRBV4-2	NA	CASSPLGENYGYTF
TRBJ1-6	NA	TRBV2	NA	CASSDRGANSPLHF
TRBJ2-3	NA	TRBV7-6	NA	CASSPHAGTYLADTQYF
TRBJ1-2	NA	TRBV7-2	NA	CASSWEGGGVGGYTF
TRBJ1-1	NA	TRBV7-9	NA	CASRGGRNTEAFF
TRBJ2-7	TRBD1	TRBV7-8	NA	CASSLAEWTGAYEQYF
TRBJ1-1	NA	TRBV9	few	CASSGGDTEAFF
TRBJ2-7	NA	TRBV7-2	NA	CASSSEVGYEQYF
TRBJ1-2	TRBD1	TRBV19	NA	CASRTDRVDGYTF
TRBJ1-1	NA	TRBV5-1	NA	CASSLTQGNTEAFF
TRBJ1-2	NA	TRBV11-2	few	CASSLDVRGQGGYTF
TRBJ1-1	NA	TRBV4-1	few	CASSPPNTEAFF
TRBJ1-4	NA	TRBV5-6	NA	CASSWDGATNEKLFF
TRBJ2-5	NA	TRBV30	NA	CAWRGTMGMQYF
TRBJ1-2	NA	TRBV14	NA	CASSLFWSGKTYGYTF
TRBJ2-2	NA	TRBV11-2	once	CASTPGAANTGELFF
TRBJ2-3	TRBD1	TRBV5-8	NA	CASSFRDRSTDTQYF
TRBJ1-1	NA	TRBV6-6	NA	CASSYAPRDGTEAFF
TRBJ2-7	TRBD1	TRBV18	NA	CASSPPDRMHYEQYF
TRBJ1-2	TRBD1	TRBV2	NA	CANPGQGRDGYTF
TRBJ2-1	NA	TRBV6-5	NA	CASSSPGNEQFF